This T cell receptor beta chain derives from a study of early T cells in non-severe SARS-CoV-2 infection. Across the whole study: Whole-blood bulk RNA, unsorted, was sequenced, and chains were unpaired.

Germline CDR1 is KGHSH and CDR2 is LQKENI. J lost 3 bases, V lost 3 bases, and 8 bases had no gene match. The CDR3 has 16 residues. General observations from the study: VDJdb matching favored anti-spike CD8 responses, missing private and CD4 specificities.

This clonotype has at least ten counts. No antigen is known for it. TCRdb passed the 5' RACE reads through MiXCR, listing each CDR3 protein once. The sample has over 30,000 distinct CDR3 sequences, approximately 5% seen once. What was sequenced was whole blood. The chain combines TRBV18 with TRBJ1-5; 7 positions match TRBD1. The receptor was isolated from an adult who was a healthcare worker with PCR-confirmed SARS-CoV-2 infection or an uninfected control (not recorded which). In nucleotides, the CDR3 is TGTGCCAGCTCACCCTCGACAGGGAATTCCAATCAGCCCCAGCATTTT. This codes for CASSPSTGNSNQPQHF. The whole variable domain, remainder taken from reference TRBV18 and TRBJ1-5, is NAGVMQNPRHLVRRRGQEARLRCSPMKGHSHVYWYRQLPEEGLKFMVYLQKENIIDESGMPKERFSAEFPKEGPSILRIQQVVRGDSAAYFCASSPSTGNSNQPQHFGDGTRLSIL.